This entry concerns a single T cell receptor beta chain. Its antigen is unknown. These data are taken from a study of somatic mutations in cytotoxic T cells in rheumatoid arthritis. Whole-study results and caveats: Unknown were the antigen targets of the expanded CD8+ clones.

Purity of the CD4+ and CD8+ cells, isolated by positive magnetic bead selection, was checked by flow cytometry. The repertoire was sequenced with immunoSEQ multiplex PCR; TCRdb's copy has only in-frame clones and lacks some. The data contain more than 10,000 clones, roughly 73% of them seen just once; the ten biggest clones take up more than 30%. The germline V gene has CDR1 SGHAT and CDR2 FQNNGV. Between the trimmed V and J ends, which lost 1 base and 0 bases, there was a span of 7 bases. The CDR3 covers 14 residues. V and J are TRBV11-2 and TRBJ2-7; D may be TRBD1 (5 bases). The receptor was isolated from a man between 60 and 75 years old in good health. Sequences were obtained from CD8+ T cells sorted from blood. The CDR3 DNA follows: TGTGCCAGCAGCTTAGCAGACAGCTCCTACGAGCAGTACTTC. It encodes CASSLADSSYEQYF.